Shown below are 31 T cell receptor beta chains from a single sample sequenced in a study of T cell repertoires in cytomegalovirus infection. TCRdb processed the reads anew with MiXCR; each CDR3 protein has one entry. The data show about 100,000 distinct CDR3 sequences, approximately 30% seen once. No cognate antigen is known for these TCRs. The starting material was CD8+ T cells from cultured PBMCs, obtained from culture after CMV antigen stimulation. Every receptor here comes from a human donor in good health (CMV status not recorded). Some clones in this sample may be carry-over from other donors' samples.

By share of the sample, this clonotype is medium-sized (0.01 to 0.1%). The chain uses TRBV7-9 and TRBJ1-1; D is perhaps TRBD1 (6 bases). CDR3 size: 13 residues. V lost 0 bases and J 7 bases, leaving 9 bases between the germline ends. Germline loops: CDR1 SEHNR, CDR2 FQNEAQ (reference sequence). CDR3 protein: CASSLAGQIEAFF. The CDR3, as DNA: TGTGCCAGCAGCTTAGCCGGACAGATTGAAGCTTTCTTT.

This clonotype has ten or more counts. The chain combines TRBV7-9 with TRBJ1-1; D might be TRBD1 (6 bases). The germline gives CDR1 SEHNR, CDR2 FQNEAQ (reference sequence). There are 13 residues in the CDR3. The V gene lost 8 bases and the J gene lost 0 bases, with 10 bases spanning the gap. This chain's CDR3 is CASETGMNTEAFF. The DNA for the CDR3 is TGTGCCAGCGAAACAGGGATGAACACTGAAGCTTTCTTT.

The rearrangement joins TRBV3-1 to TRBJ1-3; D ambiguous. Per the germline V gene, CDR1 is LGHDT and CDR2 is YNNKEL (reference sequence). Between the trimmed V and J ends, which lost 1 base and 0 bases, there was a span of 10 bases. CDR3 length equals 16 residues. CDR3 protein: CASSQASPFSGNTIYF. The CDR3 bases are TGTGCCAGCAGCCAAGCGTCACCGTTCTCTGGAAACACCATATATTTT.

This chain connects TRBV15 to TRBJ2-3; D is perhaps TRBD1 (6 bases). The V end was cut by 3 bases, the J end by 5 bases, with 18 bases between. Per the germline V gene, CDR1 is LNHNV and CDR2 is YYDKDF (reference sequence). This CDR3 contains 16 residues. The CDR3 here is CATSSPRTEVEDTQYF. For the CDR3, the DNA is TGTGCCACCAGCAGCCCACGGACAGAGGTTGAAGATACGCAGTATTTT.

The chain carries TRBV24-1 and TRBJ1-1; D not resolved. The CDR3 has 13 amino acids. Trimming cost V 4 bases and J 4 bases, with 9 bases left between them. Looked up from germline, CDR1 is KGHDR and CDR2 is SFDVKD. CDR3 coding DNA: TGTGCCACCAGTGACTTCGAGGCCACTGAAGCTTTCTTT. Translation: CATSDFEATEAFF.

The gene calls are TRBV7-9 and TRBJ1-2; no clear D. V was cut by 8 bases and J by 0 bases, with 7 bases left in between. This CDR3 is built from 12 residues. CDR1 and CDR2 from the germline V gene are SEHNR and FQNEAQ (reference sequence). CDR3 sequence: CASAQANYGYTF. The CDR3 DNA is TGTGCCAGCGCCCAGGCTAACTATGGCTACACCTTC.

The rearrangement links TRBV12-5 to TRBJ2-2; 8 bases are a match to TRBD2. Per the germline V gene, CDR1 is LGHNT and CDR2 is FRNRAP. V was pared by 6 bases and J by 3 bases, with 9 bases of the junction left unmatched. The CDR3 has 16 residues. The CDR3 nucleotides are TGTGCTAGTGGATTTCCCAGCGGGGGCCACACCGGGGAGCTGTTTTTT. Its protein is CASGFPSGGHTGELFF.

There are many counts of this clonotype. The V and J genes are TRBV7-8 and TRBJ2-5; D unresolved. Per germline, CDR1 SGHVS and CDR2 FQNEAQ. This CDR3 comprises 15 residues. V dropped 0 bases and J dropped 3 bases, with 11 bases sitting between them. The CDR3 region is CASSLAGFEEETQYF. The CDR3, as DNA: TGTGCCAGCAGCTTAGCGGGCTTCGAGGAAGAGACCCAGTACTTC.

The chain is built from TRBV14 and TRBJ2-7; D unclear. The CDR3 has 13 residues. The V gene's germline CDR1 is SGHDN and CDR2 FVKESK. Trimming stripped 1 base from V and 6 bases from J, with 10 bases between. This chain's CDR3 is CASSQVGVFEQYF. DNA of the CDR3: TGTGCCAGCAGCCAAGTGGGTGTTTTCGAGCAGTACTTC.

The chain joins TRBV5-6 to TRBJ2-6; 9 bases match TRBD1. Trimming removed 4 bases from V and 1 base from J; junction bases left unmatched: 6. Per the germline V gene, CDR1 is SGHDT and CDR2 is YYEEEE. This CDR3 spans 17 amino acids. DNA of the CDR3: TGTGCCAGCAGCGGAATGGACAGGGGATCTGGGGCCAACGTCCTGACTTTC. Its protein product is CASSGMDRGSGANVLTF.

The table lists this clonotype with a few counts. This chain uses TRBV12-3 or TRBV12-4 with TRBJ1-4, with a possible D match to TRBD1 (6 bases). Trimming removed 6 bases at V and 0 bases at J, with 14 bases between. This CDR3 region has 16 residues. CDR3 DNA sequence: TGTGCCAGCAGCTCCGGGACAACCGCAACTAATGAAAAACTGTTTTTT. It is translated as CASSSGTTATNEKLFF.

The J gene is TRBJ1-1, the V gene TRBV24-1; no definite D call. V was clipped by 3 bases and J by 3 bases, with 4 bases between them. CDR3 length: 12 amino acids. Germline CDR1 KGHDR, CDR2 SFDVKD. The CDR3: CATSDPDTEAFF. The DNA for the CDR3 is TGTGCCACCAGTGATCCTGACACTGAAGCTTTCTTT.

J is TRBJ2-7 and V is TRBV7-9, with 7 bases matching TRBD2. Germline CDR1 is SEHNR and CDR2 is FQNEAQ (reference sequence). V gave up 4 bases and J gave up 0 bases; unmatched junction bases: 3. The CDR3 runs 14 residues. The CDR3 bases are TGTGCCAGCAGCTCCGGGACTAACTCCTACGAGCAGTACTTC. Residues: CASSSGTNSYEQYF.

The rearrangement uses TRBV20-1 and TRBJ1-6; no clear D gene. V was clipped by 0 bases and J by 5 bases, with 8 bases between them. CDR1 and CDR2 (germline): DFQATT, SNEGSKA (reference sequence). The CDR3 consists of 14 residues. The CDR3 protein is CSARDIPNNSPLHF. CDR3 sequence (DNA): TGCAGTGCTAGAGATATCCCGAATAATTCACCCCTCCACTTT.

This clonotype showed up just a few times. V gene TRBV6-2 or TRBV6-3 combines with J gene TRBJ2-2, with D perhaps being TRBD1 or TRBD2 (5 bases each). The V end lost 7 bases, the J end lost 13 bases, and 16 bases lay between the germline ends. The V gene's germline CDR1 is MNHEY and CDR2 SVGEGT. The CDR3 contains 12 residues. The CDR3 region is CASNSPGRGLFF. CDR3 in DNA: TGTGCCAGCAATTCCCCGGGACGAGGGCTGTTTTTT.

This clonotype was detected ten times or more. The chain has TRBV27 and TRBJ2-2, with unresolved D. Germline CDR1 reads MNHEY; CDR2 reads SMNVEV (reference sequence). V lost 1 base and J 3 bases, leaving 12 bases between the germline ends. There are 16 residues in the CDR3. CDR3 sequence reads: CASSLYAGRDTGELFF. The DNA of the CDR3 is TGTGCCAGCAGTTTATACGCAGGCCGCGACACCGGGGAGCTGTTTTTT.

This clonotype was observed a few times. J is TRBJ1-1 and V is TRBV27; D is unresolved. The CDR3 has 16 residues. Germline V gene lookup returns CDR1 MNHEY and CDR2 SMNVEV (reference sequence). Trimming left V 4 bases short and J 0 bases short, with 15 bases between. CDR3 in amino acids: CASSSSGGGMNTEAFF. DNA for the CDR3: TGTGCCAGCAGTTCATCCGGAGGAGGCATGAACACTGAAGCTTTCTTT.

This clonotype was observed many times. J is TRBJ2-7 and V is TRBV7-2; 11 nucleotides match TRBD1. There are 16 residues in the CDR3. Germline CDR1 SGHTA, CDR2 FQGNSA. V lost 1 base to trimming and J lost 6 bases; unmatched junction nucleotides: 8. CDR3 DNA: TGTGCCAGCAGCTTAGGCGGGACAGGGGGAGGGGGCGAGCAGTACTTC. This codes for CASSLGGTGGGGEQYF.

The chain is built from TRBV20-1 and TRBJ1-2; 7 bases are shared with TRBD1. With V trimmed by 6 bases and J by 4 bases, 11 bases remained unmatched. Germline assignment: CDR1 DFQATT and CDR2 SNEGSKA (reference sequence). This CDR3 has 14 amino acids. CDR3 residues: CSALDRRLSYGYTF. For the CDR3, the DNA is TGCAGTGCCCTGGACAGGCGGCTAAGCTATGGCTACACCTTC.

This sequence joins TRBV28 and TRBJ1-5; D ambiguous. Trimming removed 5 bases from V and 3 bases from J, with 8 bases in between. Germline CDR1 MDHEN, CDR2 SYDVKM. The CDR3 length is 13 residues. CDR3 coding DNA: TGTGCCAGCAGTCGGTTTATCAATCAGCCCCAGCATTTT. Amino acids: CASSRFINQPQHF.

The V gene is TRBV15, the J gene TRBJ2-7, with TRBD1 matching over 11 bases. Looked up from germline, CDR1 is LNHNV and CDR2 is YYDKDF (reference sequence). V trimming: 7 bases; J trimming: 3 bases; junction bases outside the gene matches: 2. CDR3 length: 13 residues. The CDR3 sequence is CATTGTGGYEQYF. In DNA form, the CDR3 reads TGTGCCACCACCGGGACAGGGGGCTACGAGCAGTACTTC.

This clonotype was picked up a small number of times. At one end the junction does not follow the germline gene, possibly because of a read error. This chain uses TRBV20-1 with TRBJ1-1; D not resolved. In germline, CDR1 is DFQATT, CDR2 SNEGSKA (reference sequence). The CDR3 covers 15 residues. The CDR3 DNA reads TGCAGGGCTAGAGAGTCTTCGTTCGGAGATGATGAAGCTTTCTTT. Translation gives CRARESSFGDDEAFF.

The chain couples TRBV6-4 to TRBJ2-3; the match to TRBD2 covers 8 bases. The CDR3 runs 16 residues. Germline assignment: CDR1 MRHNA and CDR2 SNTAGT. V dropped 0 bases and J dropped 0; count of bases not matched to a gene: 2. The CDR3 sequence: CASSDSAGGSTDTQYF. The DNA for the CDR3 is TGTGCCAGCAGTGACTCTGCGGGGGGAAGCACAGATACGCAGTATTTT.

CDR3 DNA: TGTGCCAGCAGTCCCGGACAGGGGAGCCACAATGAGCAGTTCTTC. Its protein product is CASSPGQGSHNEQFF. The chain is built from TRBV12-3 or TRBV12-4 and TRBJ2-1; 9 bases agree with TRBD1. CDR3 size: 15 residues. Trimming cost V 5 bases and J 5 bases; bases outside gene matches: 7.

This clonotype was counted a few times. CDR3 bases: TGTGCCAGCAGTACGGGGGGGCGAAGGACAGATACGCAGTATTTT. Its protein product is CASSTGGRRTDTQYF. This sequence joins TRBV6-1 and TRBJ2-3; TRBD2 agrees at 8 bases. The CDR3 loop spans 15 amino acids. V gave up 5 bases and J gave up 3 bases; unmatched junction bases: 7. From germline, CDR1 is MNHNS and CDR2 SASEGT.

This clonotype has a count of ten or more. In DNA, the CDR3 is TGTGCCAGCAGCTTTCGGACAGGGGGCGCGAACGAGCAGTACTTC. Its translation: CASSFRTGGANEQYF. The V call is TRBV7-2, the J call TRBJ2-7; 11 bases align to TRBD1. V gave up 3 bases and J gave up 5 bases; unmatched junction bases: 6. The CDR3 is made up of 15 amino acids. The germline V gene encodes CDR1 SGHTA and CDR2 FQGNSA.

For this clonotype: Because the CDR3 is missing its conserved closing phenylalanine or tryptophan, this is likely a read error. CDR3 DNA: TGCGCCAGCAGCCACATGGCTGAAGCTTTCCTT. Translation gives CASSHMAEAFL. V and J are TRBV4-1 and TRBJ1-1; D uncertain. From germline, CDR1 is MGHRA and CDR2 YSYEKL. The V end was cut by 3 bases, the J end by 6 bases, with 5 bases between. The CDR3 has 11 amino acids.

This chain uses TRBV7-6 with TRBJ2-5; D may be TRBD1 (7 bases). CDR1 and CDR2 from the germline V gene are SGHVS and FNYEAQ. The CDR3 runs to 15 residues. Trimming shortened V by 8 bases and J by 4 bases, and 20 bases separated the two germline ends. In DNA, the CDR3 is TGTGCCAGCGAAGACGAGGCGGGACAGTCAGAGACCCAGTACTTC. Its protein is CASEDEAGQSETQYF.

The chain links TRBV6-5 to TRBJ2-5; 8 positions agree with TRBD1. The CDR3 has 15 amino acids. Germline CDR1 is MNHEY and CDR2 is SVGAGI. Trimming took 4 bases from V and 0 from J; bases not matched to a gene: 4. CDR3 coding DNA: TGTGCCAGCAGTTCAACAGGGGGTTACCAAGAGACCCAGTACTTC. This codes for CASSSTGGYQETQYF.

The chain combines TRBV7-9 with TRBJ1-1; the match to TRBD1 covers 7 bases. The CDR3 runs to 12 residues. The germline gives CDR1 SEHNR, CDR2 FQNEAQ (reference sequence). V shed 10 bases and J 5 bases; nucleotides not matched to a gene: 7. CDR3 DNA sequence: TGTGCCACCAGGGGGACCGCGACTGAAGCTTTCTTT. Its protein is CATRGTATEAFF.

This clonotype came up many times. The V and J genes are TRBV12-3 or TRBV12-4 and TRBJ2-5; the match to TRBD2 covers 8 bases. Trimming removed 1 base from V and 8 bases from J; junction bases left unmatched: 6. CDR3 length: 14 amino acids. CDR3 in amino acids: CASSLGGGTATQYF. The CDR3 DNA follows: TGTGCCAGCAGTTTAGGCGGGGGGACGGCTACCCAGTACTTC.